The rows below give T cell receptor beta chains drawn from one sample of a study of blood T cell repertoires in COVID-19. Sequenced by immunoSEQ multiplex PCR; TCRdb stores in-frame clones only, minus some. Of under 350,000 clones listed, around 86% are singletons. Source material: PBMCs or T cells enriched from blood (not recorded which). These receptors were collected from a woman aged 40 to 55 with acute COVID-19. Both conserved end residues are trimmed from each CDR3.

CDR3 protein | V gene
ASRRSGGRNTGELF | TRBV25-1
ASRVDRGVTDTQY | TRBV19
ASSQDSPGIGNTIY | TRBV4-2
AISVSGTGQTDTQY | TRBV10-3
ASSQDRRVGGSTEAF | TRBV4-2
ASSAGGGQYQETQY | TRBV7-9
ASSRVLSNQPQH | TRBV6-5
ASSPTRPGGGQETQY | TRBV7-2
ARFRYRAF | TRBV27
ASSTQMGQNEKLF | TRBV14
ASSPQGNYGYT | TRBV3-1/TRBV3-2
ASSPGLPTWELF | TRBV4-3
ASSLRPGEGFSYEQY | TRBV7-2
ASSLPQSPTGAVNSPLH | TRBV19
ASSPDIRTREQY | TRBV5-1
ASSITGTGSGYT | TRBV19
ATESSLNHTGELF | TRBV21-1
ASGRQGWDQPQH | TRBV12-5
ASSPTGTQPQH | TRBV14
ASRGTGKAGYT | TRBV2
ASSWTLKETQY | TRBV12-3/TRBV12-4
ASSPDRANSPLH | TRBV5-4
ASSQDHRVGAEDSNQPQH | TRBV3-1/TRBV3-2
ASSSGLTEAF | TRBV6-5
ASSQRAGGLYGYT | TRBV4-3
ATYLDRGYGYT | TRBV19
ASSVGRVGSPLH | TRBV19
ASSQTGTTDTQY | TRBV3-1/TRBV3-2
ASSKGQGLYEQY | TRBV5-4
ASSGSSTDTQY | TRBV28
ASSSTPGGNEKLF | TRBV27
ASSLALGQREAF | TRBV5-4
ASSEQGAGNSPLH | TRBV6-4
SASGSGAGGYEQY | TRBV20-1
ASSPRQGAFNVLT | TRBV27
ASKQTGRDTGELF | TRBV3-1/TRBV3-2
ASSQHQGTRTEAF | TRBV4-3
ASSWSQGAANSPLH | TRBV5-4
ASARGGQIDTQY | TRBV28
ASSLANQIDYGYT | TRBV7-9
ASSLFRSPISGQGYQPQH | TRBV28
ASSVTGDQGDSPLH | TRBV5-1
ASKVPGGGYYEQY | TRBV27
ASSAGTGGNQPQH | TRBV2
ASSREGQGDGYT | TRBV5-1
ASSFSRDRISYNEQF | TRBV7-2
ASSRTTSANYGYT | TRBV16
ASSARDRGPSQPQH | TRBV6-1
ASSLAHGGNTGELF | TRBV11-2
ASSVPPHGDEQF | TRBV11-3
ASSEAGNYGYT | TRBV6-1
ASSSTGEAKNIQY | TRBV7-2